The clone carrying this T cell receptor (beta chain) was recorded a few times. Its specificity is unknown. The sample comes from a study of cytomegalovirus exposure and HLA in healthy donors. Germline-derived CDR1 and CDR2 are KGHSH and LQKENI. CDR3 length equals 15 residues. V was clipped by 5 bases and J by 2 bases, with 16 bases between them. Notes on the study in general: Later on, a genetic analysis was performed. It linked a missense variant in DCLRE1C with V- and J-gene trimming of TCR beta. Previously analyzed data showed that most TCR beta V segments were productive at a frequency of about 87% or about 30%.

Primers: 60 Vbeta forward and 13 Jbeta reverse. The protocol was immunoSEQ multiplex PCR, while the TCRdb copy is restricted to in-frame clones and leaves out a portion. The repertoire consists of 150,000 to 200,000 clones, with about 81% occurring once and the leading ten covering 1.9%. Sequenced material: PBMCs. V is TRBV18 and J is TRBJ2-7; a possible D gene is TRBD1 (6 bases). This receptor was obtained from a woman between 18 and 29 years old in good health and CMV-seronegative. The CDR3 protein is CASSRGYRVPYEQYF. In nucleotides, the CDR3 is TGTGCCAGCTCAAGGGGTTACAGGGTACCCTACGAGCAGTACTTC.